This T cell receptor beta chain was observed in a study of shared clonotypes between healthy human individuals (dated by TCRdb to the early 2020s). For the study in its entirety: Two women and three men aged 18 to 49 years were included in the cohort. For each donor, CD4 naive and CD4 memory were each run on three plates, CD8 naive on two plates, and CD8 memory on one plate. To estimate repertoire size and how much clonotypes are shared between individuals, the study performed deep sequencing of blood TCR repertoires from 4 to 6 healthy adults. To increase sequencing depth and limit assay-specific biases, different laboratories used diverse techniques to prepare libraries and sequence TCR repertoires. Between about 0.9 and 10 billion PBMCs per donor were obtained by leukapheresis.

Findings and caveats that apply to the study as a whole: Because the study included a small number of donors, the genetic and exposure-history diversity represented was limited. Naive subsets generally had larger estimated clonotype richness than memory subsets. Sampling was limited to blood, and TCR repertoires in tissue likely differ from TCR repertoires in blood. Based on pairwise subsampling, the degree of clonotype sharing among donors was expected to be affected by sequencing depth. Even with the large sequencing depth, rarefaction of the sorted-subset datasets indicated that sequencing was incomplete. When several donors were compared, the shared fraction of clonotypes was about 5.4% for naive CD4, approximately 3.3% for naive CD8, 2.3% for memory CD4, and approximately 0.4% for memory CD8. Compared with non-shared clonotypes, clonotypes shared by all four sorted-subset donors had higher generation probabilities.

Donors were healthy HIV-negative adults with no recently reported acute infections or vaccinations. All donors were Caucasian adults living in Nashville, Tennessee, USA. CD4+ T cells were enriched by magnetic negative selection, after which naive cells were positively selected on CD45RA and the negative fraction was taken as the memory subset. After blood collection by leukapheresis, PBMCs were isolated using Ficoll-Histopaque density gradient centrifugation and then cryopreserved in the vapor phase of liquid nitrogen. Analytical flow cytometry was used to check the purity and quantity of every magnetically sorted T cell population. Genomic DNA was isolated from each sorted fraction and quantified by UV absorbance on a Nanodrop 2000c. As concerns this clone: The clone's antigen remains unknown. Base-call qualities are not available, and no considerably larger clone is one nucleotide away.

TCR CDR3 regions were amplified from genomic DNA by multiplex PCR using the deep immunoSEQ assay. For each cell subset, the extracted genomic DNA was distributed evenly across all wells of several immunoSEQ 96-well plates, and each plate served as one replicate. For sorted subsets, roughly 200 ng of genomic DNA, equivalent to some 33,000 T cell genomes, went into each replicate PCR. The purified libraries were quantified using a Qubit 3.0 fluorometer, sized with a Bioanalyzer 2100, and then quantified again using the KAPA Library Quantification kit. A separate single-read 150-cycle Illumina NextSeq 550 flow cell was used to sequence each immunoSEQ 96-well plate. For the original study's pipeline: Because the immunoSEQ output included only junctional sequences and no quality scores, the filtering could not be the same as the filtering used for full-length reads. Sequences were annotated with PyIR, a Python wrapper for IgBLAST v1.9, using IMGT germline references to assign V/J genes and CDR3. Reads with weak V/J assignments (E-value above 1e-6), missing CDR3, stop codons, out-of-frame junctions, or ambiguous translated residues were removed. V3J clonotypes were defined as sequences sharing an identical inferred V gene, J gene, and CDR3 amino acid sequence. Percentage overlap between repertoires was computed as shared unique clonotypes divided by the size of the smaller repertoire. Three approaches were used to assess repertoire richness: RTK rarefaction, the Chao1 estimator, and Recon v2.1 estimates of unobserved clonotypes. OLGA was used to compute generation probabilities for all TCRbeta clonotypes that the gDNA method yielded from several donors. The table was pulled from immuneACCESS by TCRdb, which kept in-frame rearrangements only. Such tables lose some clones; where checked, under half of the loss comes from unresolved V genes, and the rest has no known cause. That table is the source of V, J and clone size, and D and trimming were worked out from the DNA. The sample includes approximately 2.5 million clones, with just over 90% observed a single time. The leading ten clones occupy 0.14% of the sample.

The CDR3 covers 15 residues, taking in both the cysteine and the phenylalanine. Here the CDR3 DNA is all that survives: 45 bases in frame from base 1. V was cut back by 1 base and J by 7 bases, leaving a gap of 17 bases between them. CDR1 SGHRS and CDR2 YFSETQ are derived from the germline V gene. This receptor was identified in a man younger than 30 in good health. Input material: naive CD4+ T cells sorted from blood. Explained via the paper, the cell subset or site label denotes: CD45RA+ positively selected. The V gene is TRBV5-1 and the J gene is TRBJ1-2; confidence is insufficient to name the D gene. The CDR3 region has the sequence CASSLSISGSGGYTF. The DNA reads as follows: TGCGCCAGCAGCTTGAGTATTTCAGGTAGCGGTGGCTACACCTTC.